The rows below give T cell receptor beta chains drawn from one sample of a study of cytomegalovirus exposure and HLA in healthy donors. The table came from immunoSEQ multiplex PCR; TCRdb's copy has only in-frame clones and leaves some out. The table has about 150,000 clones, roughly 80% seen once. The sequenced material came from PBMCs. The source is a male donor in good health and CMV-seronegative. CDR3s include the opening cysteine and the closing phenylalanine or tryptophan. D genes are given only for firm matches. Size is stated for part of the rows, as once, few or many counts, or as a class when the clone is expanded.

len | d_gene | j_gene | v_gene | abundance | CDR3aa | CDR3nt
12 | - | TRBJ1-1 | TRBV5-1 | - | CASGPLNTEAFF | TGCGCCAGCGGCCCGTTGAACACTGAAGCTTTCTTT
14 | TRBD1 | TRBJ1-2 | TRBV2 | - | CASSAGTGGYGYTF | TGTGCCAGCAGTGCCGGGACAGGGGGCTATGGCTACACCTTC
15 | - | TRBJ2-2 | TRBV18 | - | CASSPDRSFTGELFF | TGTGCCAGCTCACCAGACAGGTCCTTCACCGGGGAGCTGTTTTTT
15 | TRBD1 | TRBJ2-1 | TRBV14 | - | CASSQTLGQGIEQFF | TGTGCCAGCAGCCAGACCCTCGGACAGGGCATTGAGCAGTTCTTC
11 | - | TRBJ2-2 | TRBV6-1 | - | CASSASGELFF | TGTGCCAGCAGTGCATCCGGGGAGCTGTTTTTT
15 | - | TRBJ1-1 | TRBV10-1 | - | CASSRSTGRGTEAFF | TGCGCCAGCAGTCGGAGTACGGGAAGAGGCACTGAAGCTTTCTTT
14 | - | TRBJ1-1 | TRBV19 | - | CASASARVGTEAFF | TGTGCCAGTGCCAGTGCCCGGGTAGGCACTGAAGCTTTCTTT
13 | - | TRBJ2-1 | TRBV5-1 | few | CASSLARGREVFF | TGCGCCAGCAGCTTGGCCAGAGGCAGGGAGGTGTTCTTC
15 | - | TRBJ2-5 | TRBV19 | - | CASSPQWGEVETQYF | TGTGCCAGTAGTCCCCAATGGGGGGAGGTGGAGACCCAGTACTTC
14 | TRBD1 | TRBJ1-1 | TRBV18 | - | CASSPQGQEDEAFF | TGTGCCAGCTCACCACAAGGACAGGAGGATGAAGCTTTCTTT
15 | - | TRBJ1-1 | TRBV6-6 | - | CASSYARSGNTEAFF | TGTGCCAGCAGTTATGCCCGAAGCGGGAACACTGAAGCTTTCTTT
16 | - | TRBJ1-1 | TRBV7-2 | - | CASSRIPNDISGSIFF | TGTGCCAGCAGCCGAATACCAAATGACATATCGGGATCGATTTTCTTT
14 | - | TRBJ1-1 | TRBV9 | - | CASSDSWTASEAFF | TGTGCCAGCAGCGACAGTTGGACAGCCTCCGAAGCTTTCTTT
13 | TRBD1 | TRBJ1-4 | TRBV29-1 | - | CSVRTGVNEKLFF | TGCAGCGTCAGGACAGGGGTAAATGAAAAACTGTTTTTT
15 | - | TRBJ1-5 | TRBV18 | - | CASSPGGIGNQPQHF | TGTGCCAGCTCACCAGGGGGGATCGGCAATCAGCCCCAGCATTTT
14 | - | TRBJ1-2 | TRBV6-5 | - | CASSYSSGGHGYTF | TGTGCCAGCAGTTACTCCTCGGGGGGGCATGGCTACACCTTC
12 | - | TRBJ2-7 | TRBV7-8 | - | CASGGTSYEQYF | TGTGCCAGCGGCGGTACCTCCTACGAGCAGTACTTC
12 | - | TRBJ2-7 | TRBV6-6 | medium-sized | CASSLDGYEQYF | TGTGCCAGCAGTCTAGACGGGTACGAGCAGTACTTC
19 | TRBD1 | TRBJ2-7 | TRBV5-5 | - | CASSHSPGQGIVGAYEQYF | TGTGCCAGCAGCCATTCCCCGGGACAGGGAATTGTTGGTGCCTACGAGCAGTACTTC
15 | TRBD1 | TRBJ2-1 | TRBV2 | - | CASSPRGTVGDEQFF | TGTGCCAGCAGTCCGAGGGGGACAGTTGGGGATGAGCAGTTCTTC
13 | - | TRBJ2-7 | TRBV13 | - | CASSPRRAYEQYF | TGTGCCAGCAGCCCCAGGCGAGCCTACGAGCAGTACTTC
13 | - | TRBJ1-5 | TRBV4-1 | - | CASSQNSDQPQHF | TGCGCCAGCAGCCAAAACAGTGATCAGCCCCAGCATTTT
11 | - | TRBJ1-5 | TRBV6-1 | - | CASSANQPQHF | TGTGCCAGCAGCGCGAATCAGCCCCAGCATTTT
14 | - | TRBJ1-1 | TRBV5-1 | - | CASSQRQASYEAFF | TGCGCCAGCAGCCAACGACAGGCGTCCTATGAAGCTTTCTTT
11 | - | TRBJ1-4 | TRBV11-2 | few | CASSQSEKLFF | TGTGCCAGCAGCCAGTCGGAAAAACTGTTTTTT
11 | - | TRBJ1-2 | TRBV20-1 | - | CSATGWGGYTF | TGCAGTGCTACGGGATGGGGTGGCTACACCTTC
13 | TRBD1 | TRBJ2-5 | TRBV6-5 | once | CASRRQGIETQYF | TGTGCCAGCAGGCGACAGGGCATAGAGACCCAGTACTTC
16 | - | TRBJ2-7 | TRBV10-3 | - | CAISATQGVISYEQYF | TGTGCCATCAGTGCAACTCAAGGGGTTATCTCCTACGAGCAGTACTTC
15 | - | TRBJ1-5 | TRBV2 | - | CASSARGGENQPQHF | TGTGCCAGCAGTGCCCGGGGGGGCGAGAATCAGCCCCAGCATTTT
14 | TRBD2 | TRBJ2-3 | TRBV5-1 | once | CASSLDGGADTQYF | TGCGCCAGCAGCTTGGACGGGGGGGCGGATACGCAGTATTTT
15 | - | TRBJ2-6 | TRBV6-1 | - | CASSDGGSGANVLTF | TGTGCCAGCAGTGACGGAGGCTCTGGGGCCAACGTCCTGACTTTC
13 | - | TRBJ2-3 | TRBV29-1 | - | CSVRPQATDTQYF | TGCAGCGTTCGTCCACAGGCTACAGATACGCAGTATTTT
16 | TRBD2 | TRBJ2-3 | TRBV6-1 | - | CASSETSGGVTDTQYF | TGTGCCAGCAGTGAGACTAGCGGGGGGGTCACAGATACGCAGTATTTT
13 | - | TRBJ1-2 | TRBV7-2 | - | CASSLGWGGGYTF | TGTGCCAGCAGCTTAGGGTGGGGGGGAGGCTACACCTTC
15 | TRBD1 | TRBJ1-2 | TRBV6-5 | - | CASSYGQGPGYGYTF | TGTGCCAGCAGTTACGGACAGGGGCCGGGGTATGGCTACACCTTC
15 | TRBD1 | TRBJ2-2 | TRBV5-1 | - | CASSLSNRGQGELFF | TGCGCCAGCAGCTTGAGTAACAGGGGGCAAGGGGAGCTGTTTTTT
13 | - | TRBJ1-5 | TRBV2 | - | CASRQVRNQPQHF | TGTGCCAGCAGACAGGTTAGGAATCAGCCCCAGCATTTT
15 | - | TRBJ1-4 | TRBV9 | - | CASSVADWSNEKLFF | TGTGCCAGCAGCGTAGCCGACTGGTCTAATGAAAAACTGTTTTTT
17 | TRBD1 | TRBJ1-6 | TRBV18 | - | CASSPGGQGVYNSPLHF | TGTGCCAGCTCACCAGGAGGACAGGGGGTCTATAATTCACCCCTCCACTTT
17 | TRBD1 | TRBJ2-7 | TRBV23-1 | - | CASSQSERQGKSYEQYF | TGCGCCAGCAGTCAATCCGAGAGACAGGGTAAAAGCTACGAGCAGTACTTC
14 | TRBD1 | TRBJ2-5 | TRBV29-1 | - | CSVEVTGWGETQYF | TGCAGCGTTGAGGTGACAGGGTGGGGAGAGACCCAGTACTTC
12 | - | TRBJ1-2 | TRBV5-1 | - | CASSLPGYGYTF | TGCGCCAGCAGCCTACCGGGTTATGGCTACACCTTC
15 | TRBD2 | TRBJ2-5 | TRBV7-9 | once | CASSPRGGGSLTQYF | TGTGCCAGCAGCCCCCGGGGGGGCGGGTCGTTAACCCAGTACTTC
13 | TRBD2 | TRBJ2-7 | TRBV10-3 | - | CATRGGASYEQYF | TGTGCCACCCGGGGGGGCGCCTCCTACGAGCAGTACTTC
13 | - | TRBJ1-1 | TRBV11-2 | - | CASSRPQSGTAFF | TGTGCCAGCAGCCGGCCCCAGTCAGGTACAGCTTTCTTT
16 | - | TRBJ1-6 | TRBV6-5 | - | CASSYSEGSYNSPLHF | TGTGCCAGCAGTTACTCTGAGGGCTCCTATAATTCACCCCTCCACTTT
19 | TRBD2 | TRBJ2-3 | TRBV5-1 | once | CASRLGQQGTSVATDTQYF | TGCGCCAGCCGCCTCGGACAGCAAGGGACTAGCGTCGCCACAGATACGCAGTATTTT
14 | - | TRBJ1-1 | TRBV29-1 | few | CSVEVPGKNTEAFF | TGCAGCGTTGAGGTGCCAGGAAAGAACACTGAAGCTTTCTTT
15 | - | TRBJ1-3 | TRBV6-5 | - | CASSYSGQMGNTIYF | TGTGCCAGCAGTTACTCTGGGCAGATGGGAAACACCATATATTTT
13 | - | TRBJ1-2 | TRBV5-1 | once | CASSFNAYRGYTF | TGCGCCAGCAGCTTTAATGCGTATAGAGGCTACACCTTC
12 | - | TRBJ2-7 | TRBV6-5 | once | CASSPGHREQYF | TGTGCCAGCAGTCCCGGACATCGGGAGCAGTACTTC
14 | TRBD1 | TRBJ1-5 | TRBV10-2 | - | CATRDRGSNQPQHF | TGCGCCACCCGGGACAGGGGTAGCAATCAGCCCCAGCATTTT
16 | - | TRBJ2-6 | TRBV4-2 | - | CASSQDRAGGANVLTF | TGTGCCAGCAGCCAAGATCGGGCAGGGGGGGCCAACGTCCTGACTTTC